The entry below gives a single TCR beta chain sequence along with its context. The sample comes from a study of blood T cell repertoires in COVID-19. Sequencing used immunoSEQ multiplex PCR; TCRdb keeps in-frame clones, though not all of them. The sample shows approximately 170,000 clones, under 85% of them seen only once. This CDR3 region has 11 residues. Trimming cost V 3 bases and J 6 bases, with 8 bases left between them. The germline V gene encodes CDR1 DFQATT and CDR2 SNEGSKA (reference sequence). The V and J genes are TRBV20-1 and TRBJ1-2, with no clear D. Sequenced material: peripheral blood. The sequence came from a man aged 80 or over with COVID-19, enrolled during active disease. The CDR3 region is CSARFRHGYTF. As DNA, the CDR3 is TGCAGTGCTAGGTTCCGTCATGGCTACACCTTC.